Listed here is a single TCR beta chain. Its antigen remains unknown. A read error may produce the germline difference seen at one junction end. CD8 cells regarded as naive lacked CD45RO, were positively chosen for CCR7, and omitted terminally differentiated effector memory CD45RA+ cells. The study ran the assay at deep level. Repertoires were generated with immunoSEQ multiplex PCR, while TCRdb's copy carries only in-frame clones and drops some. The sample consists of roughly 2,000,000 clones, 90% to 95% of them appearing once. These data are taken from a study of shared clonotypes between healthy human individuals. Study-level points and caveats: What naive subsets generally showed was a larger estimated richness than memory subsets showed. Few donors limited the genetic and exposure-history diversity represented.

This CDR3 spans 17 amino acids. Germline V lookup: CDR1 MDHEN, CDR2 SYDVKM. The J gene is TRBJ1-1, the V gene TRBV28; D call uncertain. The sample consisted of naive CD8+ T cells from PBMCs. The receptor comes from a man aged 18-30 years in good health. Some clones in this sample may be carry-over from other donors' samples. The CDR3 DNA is TGTGCCAGCAGCCCCGATCCCTCAGCTTTGGAGAACGCTGAAGCTTTCTTT. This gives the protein CASSPDPSALENAEAFF.